What follows are 8 T cell receptor beta chains derived from one specimen sequenced in a study of shared clonotypes between healthy human individuals. Assay used: immunoSEQ multiplex PCR; TCRdb lists only in-frame clones, some missing. The data hold roughly 520,000 clones, with 95% to 97% observed a single time. The sequencing sample was made of naive CD4+ T cells sorted from blood. Subset: CD45RA+ positively selected. The receptor source for this set is a woman under 40 in good health.

The V call is TRBV2, the J call TRBJ1-1, with D possibly TRBD1 on 5 matching bases. The germline gives CDR1 SNHLY, CDR2 FYNNEI. V shed 6 bases and J shed 11 bases, with 22 bases lying between them. The CDR3 extends over 14 amino acids. The CDR3 region is CASSLDLRGGLAFF. Here the CDR3 DNA reads TGTGCCAGCAGCCTCGACCTGAGGGGAGGGTTGGCTTTCTTT.

This sequence joins TRBV28 and TRBJ2-7, with 7 bases aligning to TRBD2. The CDR3 is 12 residues long. Trimming removed 6 bases from V and 5 bases from J; junction bases left unmatched: 4. Germline CDR1 and CDR2: MDHEN and SYDVKM. This chain's CDR3 is CASRETSDEQYF. Written as DNA, the CDR3 is TGTGCCAGCAGAGAAACTAGCGACGAGCAGTACTTC.

The J gene is TRBJ2-2, the V gene TRBV5-1; no clear D gene. Trimming shortened V by 4 bases and J by 5 bases, and 9 bases separated the two germline ends. The V gene's germline CDR1 is SGHRS and CDR2 YFSETQ. The CDR3 loop spans 13 amino acids. The CDR3 region is CASSALVTGELFF. The CDR3 nucleotides are TGCGCCAGCAGCGCCCTCGTAACCGGGGAGCTGTTTTTT.

V usage is TRBV9 and J usage is TRBJ2-3, with 9 bases that match TRBD2. With V trimmed by 5 bases and J by 4 bases, 8 bases remained unmatched. This CDR3 region has 15 residues. The germline gives CDR1 SGDLS, CDR2 YYNGEE. The CDR3 here is CASRPPGLAADTQYF. CDR3 in DNA: TGTGCCAGCAGACCACCGGGACTAGCTGCAGATACGCAGTATTTT. Combining the CDR3 with reference TRBV9 and TRBJ2-3 gives the whole variable domain DSGVTQTPKHLITATGQRVTLRCSPRSGDLSVYWYQQSLDQGLQFLIQYYNGEERAKGNILERFSAQQFPDLHSELNLSSLELGDSALYFCASRPPGLAADTQYFGPGTRLTVL.

The genes are TRBV6-5 and TRBJ2-4; D not certain. Trimming took 6 bases from V and 1 from J, leaving 13 bases between them. Germline lookup yields CDR1 MNHEY and CDR2 SVGAGI. CDR3 length: 15 residues. CDR3 in DNA: TGTGCCAGCAGCTCCGAATGGACGGCCAAAAACATTCAGTACTTC. Protein sequence: CASSSEWTAKNIQYF.

This chain joins TRBV19 and TRBJ2-7, with 10 bases aligning to TRBD2. After removal of 6 bases from V and 4 bases from J, the junction contained 6 bases not matched to a gene. In germline, CDR1 is LNHDA, CDR2 SQIVND (reference sequence). This CDR3 region has 14 residues. The CDR3 DNA reads as TGTGCCAGTAGGCCTAGCGGGAGAAGGTACGAGCAGTACTTC. Translation: CASRPSGRRYEQYF.

The J gene is TRBJ2-7, the V gene TRBV5-1, with 12 bases fitting TRBD1. Trimming at V came to 4 bases and at J to 7 bases, leaving 9 bases not matched to a gene. This CDR3 has 15 amino acids. Germline CDR1 and CDR2: SGHRS and YFSETQ. CDR3 in DNA: TGCGCCAGCAGCGTCCGGGACAGGGGGCGCGGGGAGCAGTACTTC. Residues: CASSVRDRGRGEQYF.

The chain is built from TRBV27 and TRBJ1-4, with 9 bases aligning to TRBD1. The V segment lost 5 bases and the J segment 11 bases; nucleotides outside the gene matches: 15. Germline lookup yields CDR1 MNHEY and CDR2 SMNVEV (reference sequence). This CDR3 has 16 amino acids. The CDR3 here is CASSPRQGVNLRKLFF. For the CDR3, the DNA is TGTGCCAGCAGTCCGCGACAGGGGGTAAACCTGAGGAAACTGTTTTTT.